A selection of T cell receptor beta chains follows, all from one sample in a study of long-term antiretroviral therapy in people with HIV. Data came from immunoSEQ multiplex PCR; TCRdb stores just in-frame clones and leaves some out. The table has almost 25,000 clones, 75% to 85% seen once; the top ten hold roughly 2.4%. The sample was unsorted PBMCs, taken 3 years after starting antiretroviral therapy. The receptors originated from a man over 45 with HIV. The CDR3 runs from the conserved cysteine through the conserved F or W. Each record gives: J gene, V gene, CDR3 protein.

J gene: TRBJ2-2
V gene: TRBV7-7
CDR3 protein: CASSEDYQNTGELFF

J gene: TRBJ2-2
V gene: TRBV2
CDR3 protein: CATLIGVPAGELFF

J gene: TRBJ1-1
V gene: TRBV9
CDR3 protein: CASSEIDGATEAFF

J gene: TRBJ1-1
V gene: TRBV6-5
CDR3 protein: CASSSGTRYEAFF

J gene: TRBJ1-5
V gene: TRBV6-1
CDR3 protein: CASKDRGQGRQPQHF

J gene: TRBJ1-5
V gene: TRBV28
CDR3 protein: CASSFRVRNQPQHF

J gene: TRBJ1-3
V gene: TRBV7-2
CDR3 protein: CASSLYPGFRNTIYF

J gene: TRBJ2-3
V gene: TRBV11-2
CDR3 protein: CASSPRLTRTTTDTQYF

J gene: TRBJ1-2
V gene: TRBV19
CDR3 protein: CASSMQGTVGYTF

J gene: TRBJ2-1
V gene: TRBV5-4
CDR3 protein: CASSLMGKRVPLFF

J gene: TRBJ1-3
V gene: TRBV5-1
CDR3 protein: CASSLWDRSSGNTIYF

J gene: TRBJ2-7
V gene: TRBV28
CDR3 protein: CASSTQGSYEQYF

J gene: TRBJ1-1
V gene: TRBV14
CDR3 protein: CASSQDRGTPEAFF

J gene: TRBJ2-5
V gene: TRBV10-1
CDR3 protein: CASSGGPGHTQETQYF

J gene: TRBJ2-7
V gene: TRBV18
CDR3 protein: CASSPTSGRAGGQYF

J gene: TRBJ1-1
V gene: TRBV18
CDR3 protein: CASLTGGQGTEAFF

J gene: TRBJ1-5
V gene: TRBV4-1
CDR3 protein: CASSQDGQGNQPQHF

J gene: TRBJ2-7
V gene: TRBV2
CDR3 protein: CASSPTTNSYEQYF

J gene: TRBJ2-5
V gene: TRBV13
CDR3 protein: CASSLVASRQETQYF

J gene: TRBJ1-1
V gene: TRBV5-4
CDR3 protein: CASSLYRGTEAFF

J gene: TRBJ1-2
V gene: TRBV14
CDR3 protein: CASSQEQISYGYTF

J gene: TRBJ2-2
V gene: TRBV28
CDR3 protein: CASSSYRGTNTGELFF

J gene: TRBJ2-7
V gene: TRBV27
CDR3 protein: CASRGDSSYEQYF

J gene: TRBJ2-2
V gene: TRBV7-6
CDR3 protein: CASSSYLTGGAAFGELFF

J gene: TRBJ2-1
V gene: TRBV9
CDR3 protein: CASSPSAPGSYNEQFF

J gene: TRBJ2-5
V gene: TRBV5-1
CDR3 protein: CASSLLIREETQYF

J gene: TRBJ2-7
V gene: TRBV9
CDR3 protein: CASSVGPVSRHEQYF